The 19 T cell receptor beta chains below all came from one sample that was sequenced in a study of blood T cells in healthy people across ages. With a J-beta primer mix and a sample-barcoded 5' primer, a second PCR ran about 7 to 11 cycles. TCRdb re-called the 5' RACE reads with MiXCR, one entry per CDR3 protein. Of around 520,000 distinct CDR3 sequences listed, about 27% are singletons. These data also formed part of another study, on T cells of mothers and their children.

The specimen sequenced was blood. Receptor source: a boy younger than 10 in good health.

This clonotype was seen only a few times. The chain employs TRBV15 and TRBJ2-7; 7 nucleotides match TRBD2. J gave up 3 bases and V 0 bases, and 2 bases lay outside the gene matches. The CDR3 is 14 residues long. Germline CDR1 reads LNHNV; CDR2 reads YYDKDF (reference sequence). CDR3 region: CATSRDRGVYEQYF. CDR3 bases: TGTGCCACCAGCAGAGATCGGGGGGTCTACGAGCAGTACTTC.

V gene TRBV5-1 combines with J gene TRBJ2-5; 8 bases align to TRBD1. From germline, CDR1 is SGHRS and CDR2 YFSETQ. This CDR3 contains 15 residues. V trimming: 0 bases; J trimming: 5 bases; junction bases outside the gene matches: 6. CDR3: CASSLAGQGMETQYF. The CDR3 DNA sequence: TGCGCCAGCAGCTTGGCAGGACAGGGTATGGAGACCCAGTACTTC.

This clonotype was seen a few times. The chain recombines TRBV7-9 with TRBJ2-4; TRBD2 aligns across 7 bases. Trimming at V came to 3 bases and at J to 7 bases, leaving 0 bases not matched to a gene. Germline V gives CDR1 SEHNR, CDR2 FQNEAQ (reference sequence). The CDR3 totals 12 residues. Written as DNA, the CDR3 is TGTGCCAGCAGCTTGGGAGGGAACATTCAGTACTTC. Amino acid sequence: CASSLGGNIQYF.

This clonotype showed up just a few times. The chain uses TRBV15 and TRBJ1-1; D gene ambiguous. Trimming shortened V by 0 bases and J by 0 bases, and 17 bases separated the two germline ends. CDR1 LNHNV and CDR2 YYDKDF come from the germline V gene (reference sequence). The CDR3 length is 18 residues. The CDR3 protein is CATSRDYRGRFMNTEAFF. CDR3 bases: TGTGCCACCAGCAGAGATTACAGAGGCCGCTTCATGAACACTGAAGCTTTCTTT.

This chain links TRBV5-6 with TRBJ2-5; no firm D call. CDR3 size: 15 residues. The germline V gene encodes CDR1 SGHDT and CDR2 YYEEEE. V shed 4 bases and J shed 0 bases, with 13 bases lying between them. The CDR3 sequence: CASSMGFGNQETQYF. The DNA for the CDR3 is TGTGCCAGCAGCATGGGCTTTGGGAACCAAGAGACCCAGTACTTC.

In this sample, this clonotype turned up once. The chain carries TRBV13 and TRBJ2-1; no reliable D call. The germline V and J ends were trimmed by 5 bases and 0 bases, with 17 bases remaining between them. This CDR3 is 17 amino acids long. Germline V gene data show CDR1 as PRHDT and CDR2 as FYEKMQ (reference sequence). Written as DNA, the CDR3 is TGTGCCAGCAGCCACCCCACTGGCGAAGGCTCCTACAATGAGCAGTTCTTC. Its translation: CASSHPTGEGSYNEQFF. The whole variable domain, filled in from reference TRBV13 and TRBJ2-1, reads AAGVIQSPRHLIKEKRETATLKCYPIPRHDTVYWYQQGPGQDPQFLISFYEKMQSDKGSIPDRFSAQQFSDYHSELNMSSLELGDSALYFCASSHPTGEGSYNEQFFGPGTRLTVL.

Comment on this clonotype: The conserved phenylalanine or tryptophan normally closing the CDR3 is absent here, so this likely arose from a read error. The DNA is left out, because the CDR3 cannot be placed on it with certainty; the CDR3 is given as TCRdb lists it. J is TRBJ2-7 and V is TRBV10-2; TRBD2, as called in the table, went unchecked against the DNA. Germline CDR1 reads WSHSY; CDR2 reads SAAADI. Both ends counted, the CDR3 spans 9 residues. The CDR3 region is CASHSGRPL.

This clonotype was seen only a few times. It may be a read error: a sequence one base away is much more abundant. The chain is built from TRBV24-1 and TRBJ2-6; D possibly corresponds to TRBD1 (5 bases). The CDR3 covers 16 residues. Germline CDR1 reads KGHDR; CDR2 reads SFDVKD. CDR3 sequence: CATSDFKGRRANVPTF. The CDR3 coding sequence is TGTGCCACCAGTGATTTCAAGGGGCGTAGGGCCAACGTCCCGACTTTC.

This clonotype came up a few times. The chain is built from TRBV7-2 and TRBJ2-4, with D unclear. The CDR3 sequence is 14 residues long. The germline CDR1 and CDR2 sequences are SGHTA and FQGNSA. Trimming took off 5 bases at V and 3 bases at J, with 11 bases between the two ends. CDR3 nucleotides: TGTGCCAGCAGCACGGAGATTAGCAAAAACATTCAGTACTTC. Encoded protein: CASSTEISKNIQYF.

This rearrangement joins TRBV12-3 or TRBV12-4 to TRBJ1-1; 10 bases align to TRBD1. J was trimmed by 3 bases and V by 5 bases; bases with no gene match: 6. The CDR3 is made up of 15 amino acids. The CDR3: CASSPRDRGHTEAFF. CDR3 in DNA: TGTGCCAGCAGTCCTAGGGACAGGGGACACACTGAAGCTTTCTTT.

This chain links TRBV10-3 with TRBJ1-4, with a weak D call TRBD1 (6 bases). Germline-derived CDR1 and CDR2 are ENHRY and SYGVKD. This CDR3 has 13 amino acids. V lost 8 bases and J 0 bases, leaving 7 bases between the germline ends. The chain's CDR3 is CAIGQSTNEKLFF. CDR3 in DNA: TGTGCCATCGGACAGTCAACTAATGAAAAACTGTTTTTT.

This clonotype was seen a few times. The chain is built from TRBV30 and TRBJ1-2; a possible D gene is TRBD1 (5 bases). Trimming removed 4 bases from V and 3 bases from J, with 9 bases in between. The CDR3 runs to 12 residues. CDR1 GTSNPN and CDR2 SVGIG come from the germline V gene (reference sequence). The CDR3 nucleotides read TGTGCCTGGAAGACAGTCTACTATGGCTACACCTTC. Amino acid sequence: CAWKTVYYGYTF.

This sequence joins TRBV12-3 or TRBV12-4 and TRBJ2-1, with TRBD2 identical over 10 bases. CDR3 length: 15 residues. V trimming: 6 bases; J trimming: 2 bases; junction bases outside the gene matches: 4. The CDR3 loop reads CASRSSGGTYNEQFF. CDR3 sequence (DNA): TGTGCCAGCAGAAGTAGCGGGGGGACCTACAATGAGCAGTTCTTC.

This clonotype has a handful of counts. V usage is TRBV6-6 and J usage is TRBJ2-3, with D unclear. CDR1 is MNHNY, CDR2 SVGAGI, per germline (reference sequence). The V gene lost 8 bases and the J gene lost 0 bases, with 12 bases spanning the gap. This CDR3 is 14 amino acids long. This chain's CDR3 is CASADGDSTDTQYF. The CDR3 nucleotides are TGTGCCAGCGCGGACGGAGATAGCACAGATACGCAGTATTTT.

V usage is TRBV29-1 and J usage is TRBJ2-7, with D perhaps assigned TRBD1 or TRBD2 (6 bases each). The CDR3 loop spans 13 amino acids. Per the germline V gene, CDR1 is SQVTM and CDR2 is ANQGSEA. V lost 3 bases and J 3 bases, leaving 12 bases between the germline ends. CDR3 nucleotides: TGCAGCGTTGACCGAGAGGGGGGCTACGAGCAGTACTTC. Amino acid sequence: CSVDREGGYEQYF.

This chain joins TRBV2 and TRBJ2-7; D possibly uses TRBD1 or TRBD2 (5 bases each). Germline V gene lookup returns CDR1 SNHLY and CDR2 FYNNEI. The CDR3 covers 13 residues. V was shortened by 6 bases and J by 7 bases, with 16 bases between the two germline ends. The CDR3 region has the DNA TGTGCCAGCAGAGTTGACAGCCAGCGGGAGCAGTACTTC. Its translation is CASRVDSQREQYF.

There are many counts of this clonotype. The J gene is TRBJ1-6, the V gene TRBV5-1; unclear D gene. The germline gives CDR1 SGHRS, CDR2 YFSETQ. CDR3 size: 13 residues. Deletions cut 0 bases from V and 8 bases from J, with 6 bases between. The CDR3 protein is CASSLEQYSPLHF. For the CDR3, the DNA is TGCGCCAGCAGCTTGGAACAGTATTCACCCCTCCACTTT.

This clonotype was observed a few times. V usage is TRBV20-1 and J usage is TRBJ1-6; no definite D call. This CDR3 has 13 amino acids. V lost 3 bases and J lost 6, with 9 bases in between. Germline CDR1 and CDR2: DFQATT and SNEGSKA (reference sequence). The CDR3 DNA reads TGCAGTGCTAGGGCCACGGTTAATTCACCCCTCCACTTT. This gives the protein CSARATVNSPLHF.

This clonotype was observed a few times. The V and J genes are TRBV11-2 and TRBJ2-3, with 8 bases identical to TRBD1. Germline V gives CDR1 SGHAT, CDR2 FQNNGV. Losses at the gene ends were 5 bases for V and 5 bases for J; bases not matched to a gene: 9. The CDR3 consists of 15 residues. CDR3 in amino acids: CASSPGQVRGDTQYF. Here the CDR3 DNA reads TGTGCCAGCAGCCCGGGACAGGTCCGCGGAGATACGCAGTATTTT.